This T cell receptor beta chain was observed in a study of OX40 agonist ivuxolimab in advanced cancers. Germline lookup yields CDR1 MGHRA and CDR2 YSYEKL. The ends were cut back, 2 bases at V and 4 bases at J, with 15 bases in the middle. The CDR3 spans 15 residues. This clone has only one observation. The table came from immunoSEQ multiplex PCR; TCRdb's copy has only in-frame clones and leaves some out. The table includes around 27,000 clones, about four fifths detected once. This material consisted of CD4+ or CD8+ T cells sorted from blood, taken in a trial of the OX40 agonist ivuxolimab. This receptor was obtained from an adult with an advanced solid tumor such as melanoma, head and neck, liver or kidney cancer. The chain links TRBV4-1 to TRBJ2-7, with D possibly being TRBD1 (6 bases). For the CDR3, the DNA is TGCGCCAGCAGCCAACGTCGGGGACAATTTTACGAGCAGTACTTC. Its translation: CASSQRRGQFYEQYF.